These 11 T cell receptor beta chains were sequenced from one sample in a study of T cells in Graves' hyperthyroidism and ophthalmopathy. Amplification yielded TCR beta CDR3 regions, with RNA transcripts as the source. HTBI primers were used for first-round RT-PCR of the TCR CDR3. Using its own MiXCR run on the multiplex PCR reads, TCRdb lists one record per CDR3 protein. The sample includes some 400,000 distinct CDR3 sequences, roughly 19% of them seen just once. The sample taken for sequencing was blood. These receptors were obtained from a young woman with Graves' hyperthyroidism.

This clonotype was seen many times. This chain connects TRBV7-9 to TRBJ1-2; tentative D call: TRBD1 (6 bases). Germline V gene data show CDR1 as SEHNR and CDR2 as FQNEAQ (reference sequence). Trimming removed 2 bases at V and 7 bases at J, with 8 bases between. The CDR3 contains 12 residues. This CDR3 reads CASSLTGTGYTF. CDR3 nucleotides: TGTGCCAGCAGCTTAACAGGGACTGGCTACACCTTC.

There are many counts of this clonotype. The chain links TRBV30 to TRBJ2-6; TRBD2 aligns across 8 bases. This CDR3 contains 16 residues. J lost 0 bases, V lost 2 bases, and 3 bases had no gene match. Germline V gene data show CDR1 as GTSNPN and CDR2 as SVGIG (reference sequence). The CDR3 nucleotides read TGTGCCTGGAGTCGGGGGGGTCGCTCTGGGGCCAACGTCCTGACTTTC. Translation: CAWSRGGRSGANVLTF.

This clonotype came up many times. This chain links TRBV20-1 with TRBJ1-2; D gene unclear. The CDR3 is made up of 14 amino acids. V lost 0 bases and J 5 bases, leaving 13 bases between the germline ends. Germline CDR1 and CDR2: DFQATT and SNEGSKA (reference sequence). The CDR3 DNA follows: TGCAGTGCTAGAGATCGTCCAGGTCCTTATGGCTACACCTTC. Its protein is CSARDRPGPYGYTF.

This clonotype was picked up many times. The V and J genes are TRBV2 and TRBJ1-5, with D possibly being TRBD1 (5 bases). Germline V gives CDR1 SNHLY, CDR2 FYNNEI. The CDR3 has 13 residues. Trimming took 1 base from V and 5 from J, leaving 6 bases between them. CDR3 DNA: TGTGCCAGCAGTGAAGAGGGGCATCAGCCCCAGCATTTT. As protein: CASSEEGHQPQHF.

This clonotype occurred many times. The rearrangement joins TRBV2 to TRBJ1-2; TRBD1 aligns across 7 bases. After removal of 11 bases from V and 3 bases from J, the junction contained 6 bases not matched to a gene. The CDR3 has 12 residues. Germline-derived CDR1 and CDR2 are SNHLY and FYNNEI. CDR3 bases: TGTGCCGAGACAACAGGGGACTATGGCTACACCTTC. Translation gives CAETTGDYGYTF.

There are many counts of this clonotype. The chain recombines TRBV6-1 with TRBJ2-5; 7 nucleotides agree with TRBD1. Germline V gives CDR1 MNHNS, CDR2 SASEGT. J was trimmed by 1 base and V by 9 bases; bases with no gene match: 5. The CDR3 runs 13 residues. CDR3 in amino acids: CARPRTGQETQYF. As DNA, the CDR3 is TGTGCCAGGCCTCGGACAGGCCAAGAGACCCAGTACTTC.

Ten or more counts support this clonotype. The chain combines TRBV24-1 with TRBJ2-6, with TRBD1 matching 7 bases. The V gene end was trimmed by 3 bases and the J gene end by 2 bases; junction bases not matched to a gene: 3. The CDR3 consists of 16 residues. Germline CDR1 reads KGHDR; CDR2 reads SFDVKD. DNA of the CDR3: TGTGCCACCAGTGATCGGCAGGGGGCTGGGGCCAACGTCCTGACTTTC. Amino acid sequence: CATSDRQGAGANVLTF.

The CDR3 DNA follows: TGCAGCGTTGACAGGGGTAGGCAAGAGACCCAGTACTTC. It encodes CSVDRGRQETQYF. V and J are TRBV29-1 and TRBJ2-5, with D perhaps matching TRBD1 (6 bases). V lost 3 bases, J lost 2 bases, and 10 bases lay in between. CDR1 and CDR2 (germline): SQVTM, ANQGSEA. The CDR3 covers 13 residues. Variable domain in full (rest from reference TRBV29-1 and TRBJ2-5): SAVISQKPSRDICQRGTSLTIQCQVDSQVTMMFWYRQQPGQSLTLIATANQGSEATYESGFVIDKFPISRPNLTFSTLTVSNMSPEDSSIYLCSVDRGRQETQYFGPGTRLLVL.

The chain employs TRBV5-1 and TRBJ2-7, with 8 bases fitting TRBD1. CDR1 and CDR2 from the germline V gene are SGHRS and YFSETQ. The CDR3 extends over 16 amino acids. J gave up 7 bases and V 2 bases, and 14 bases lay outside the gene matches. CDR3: CASSFTTGTGPREQYF. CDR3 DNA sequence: TGCGCCAGCAGCTTTACCACCGGGACAGGACCCCGGGAGCAGTACTTC.

CDR3 sequence reads: CASSPVPGGAQPQHF. CDR3 sequence (DNA): TGCGCCAGCAGCCCAGTTCCGGGGGGGGCTCAGCCCCAGCATTTT. V and J are TRBV4-1 and TRBJ1-5; the D gene is possibly TRBD1 (6 bases). The V end was cut by 4 bases, the J end by 6 bases, with 16 bases between. Germline lookup yields CDR1 MGHRA and CDR2 YSYEKL. This CDR3 comprises 15 residues.

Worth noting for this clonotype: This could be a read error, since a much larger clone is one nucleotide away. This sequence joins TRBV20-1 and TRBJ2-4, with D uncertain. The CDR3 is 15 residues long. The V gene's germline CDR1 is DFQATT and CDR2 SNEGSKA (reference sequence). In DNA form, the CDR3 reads TGCAGTGCTAGTGGGCCCGTGATAGCCAAAAACATGCAGTACTTC. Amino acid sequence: CSASGPVIAKNMQYF.